This T cell receptor (beta chain) was recorded in a study of T cells expressing NK-cell markers (dated by TCRdb to about 2020). Context from the whole study: About eight donors provided sorted CD3+CD56+NKG2C+, CD3+CD56+NKG2C- and CD3+CD56-NKG2C+ T-cell subsets, whose TCR beta-chain repertoires were profiled. Randomly selected healthy volunteers, three men and five women, were used as the eight sequenced donors. Seven of the eight sequenced donors were HCMV-seropositive and one was HCMV-seronegative. The libraries were sequenced on Illumina HiSeq 2000/2500, MiSeq or NextSeq, producing 2 x 150 bp reads.

For sequencing, an Illumina HiSeq 2000 was employed. The TCR beta cDNA libraries were made using 5'RACE template switching, a step that added both a universal primer site and unique molecular identifiers. cDNA synthesis was primed from the TCR beta constant segment, followed by two successive PCR amplification steps. The paper's processing steps were these. Reads were demultiplexed and grouped by UMI with MIGEC, and clonotypes were assembled and quantified with MiTCR. Only TCR cDNA sequences supported by at least two reads were kept to exclude erroneous sequences. Downstream repertoire analysis used the tcR package, and clonotypes were matched across fractions by CDR3 nucleotide sequence plus V segment. Antigen specificity was annotated against VDJdb with VDJmatch, allowing one amino acid substitution in CDR3. After TCRdb reprocessed the reads, each CDR3 protein sequence was kept as one row, without DNA. The V and J calls were not made by the authors but by TCRdb's processing. The sample table gives hundreds of thousands of distinct CDR3 sequences. Jointly, the top ten make up approximately 3.6% of the sample.

The germline V gene (reference sequence) specifies SGHAT as CDR1 and FQDESV as CDR2. The CDR3 spans 19 residues, from the cysteine through the phenylalanine. Only the protein is available. HCMV serostatus was determined by detecting HCMV-specific IgG in serum with a commercial ELISA kit. Peripheral blood mononuclear cells were isolated from blood by Ficoll density gradient centrifugation. Beyond this particular receptor, the publication reports: Those dominant clonotypes were again the most abundant among CD3+CD56-NKG2C+ cells in a few donors, at about 25-60.1%. In roughly 6 donors, the dominant CD3+CD56+NKG2C+ clonotypes ranked among the top 10 CD8+ clonotypes, making up roughly 1.0-8% of CD8+ T cells. Whether the expanded NKG2C-expressing T cell clones were specific for HCMV antigens remained unclear.

Details on this clonotype: The antigen it binds to is not known.

The sample comprised blood T cells: a sorted CD56 or NKG2C T cell subset, CD4+ or CD8+ T cells, or bulk PBMC T cells (not recorded which). The V and J genes are TRBV11-1 and TRBJ1-1; TCRdb proposes TRBD1, but this gene call is untestable without DNA. This sequence originates from a man aged 18 to 30 in good health. Donor details come from another sample of the same person, matched by shared clones. The CDR3 protein: CASSLAAAGGYMRGTEAFF.